This T cell receptor beta chain was sequenced in a study of blood T cell repertoires in COVID-19. As for the study in general: Samples came from the United States, Italy and Spain, spanning acute and convalescent COVID-19. Nucleic acid was either cDNA or gDNA, and it came from T cells, B-cell-depleted T cells, or PBMCs.

Germline CDR1 MNHEY, CDR2 SVGEGT. The CDR3 consists of 14 residues. Trimming took 6 bases from V and 2 from J; bases not matched to a gene: 6. Original processing notes: Estimated nucleated cell counts came from reference gene primer amplification. TCRdb's table, derived via immunoSEQ multiplex PCR, lists solely in-frame clones and lacks some. The DNA was the basis for D and trimming; V, J and clone size are from that table. The table has 150,000 or so clones, around 83% seen once. The chain carries TRBV6-2 or TRBV6-3 and TRBJ1-2; 7 bases align to TRBD1. The material sequenced was peripheral blood. This clonotype originated in a woman aged 60-75 years with COVID-19, enrolled during active disease. The CDR3 here is CASSNLQGNYGYTF. CDR3 sequence (DNA): TGTGCCAGCAGCAACTTACAGGGGAACTATGGCTACACCTTC.